This is a list of T cell receptor beta chains from one sample in a study of a mutant IDH1 vaccine in newly diagnosed glioma. TCRdb keeps only in-frame clones here, not all; method: immunoSEQ multiplex PCR. Of 35,000 to 45,000 clones detected, 65% to 90% appear once; the ten largest clones hold about 4.6%. These TCRs are of unknown antigen specificity. The sequencing here drew on PBMCs, taken from a glioma patient whose treatment included an IDH1 peptide vaccine. All receptors derive from a woman between 50 and 59 years old with glioma. The CDR3 runs from the conserved cysteine through the conserved F or W. D genes are given only for firm matches. Where a row states a size, it is once, few, many or the class of an expanded clone; other rows omit it.

V,size,D,J,DNA,CDR3
TRBV6-4,-,-,TRBJ2-2,TGTGCCAGCAGTGTTTCAATGACCTCCGGGGAGCTGTTTTTT,CASSVSMTSGELFF
TRBV19,-,TRBD1,TRBJ2-1,TGTGCCAGTAGTATGGTGACAGGGATTTACAATGAGCAGTTCTTC,CASSMVTGIYNEQFF
TRBV7-2,-,-,TRBJ2-3,TGTGCCAGCAGCTTTTTAGGACCGACAGATACGCAGTATTTT,CASSFLGPTDTQYF
TRBV5-1,-,-,TRBJ1-1,TGCGCCAGCAGCTTGGGACTGCTGAACACTGAAGCTTTCTTT,CASSLGLLNTEAFF
TRBV4-1,few,-,TRBJ1-4,TGCGCCAGCAGCACGGGGGGGCTGGGTGAAAAACTGTTTTTT,CASSTGGLGEKLFF
TRBV10-3,-,-,TRBJ2-5,TGTGCCATCAGTGAACAGCAAGAGACCCAGTACTTC,CAISEQQETQYF
TRBV11-2,-,TRBD1,TRBJ2-7,TGTGCCAGCAGCTTAATATGGACAGGGGACTACGAGCAGTACTTC,CASSLIWTGDYEQYF
TRBV5-1,-,TRBD1,TRBJ2-2,TGCGCCAGCAGCCCCGGACAGGGTTACACCGGGGAGCTGTTTTTT,CASSPGQGYTGELFF
TRBV7-6,few,TRBD1,TRBJ1-4,TGTGCCAGCAGCTCCACAGGGGGCTTGGGGGAAAAACTGTTTTTT,CASSSTGGLGEKLFF
TRBV10-3,-,-,TRBJ2-7,TGTGCCATCAGTGTTCAGTCCGCCTACGAGCAGTACTTC,CAISVQSAYEQYF
TRBV7-9,-,-,TRBJ2-5,TGTGCCAGCAGCTTGCGGGGCCAAGAGACCCAGTACTTC,CASSLRGQETQYF
TRBV4-1,-,-,TRBJ2-7,TGCGCCAGCAGCCAAGATCCGGGCAGGTCCCTATCCTACGAGCAGTACTTC,CASSQDPGRSLSYEQYF
TRBV21-1,-,-,TRBJ1-4,TGTGCCAGCAGCTGGTGGACATCCCTTCAGGAAAAACTGTTTTTT,CASSWWTSLQEKLFF
TRBV27,-,-,TRBJ1-5,TGTGCCAGCAGTTCGGGACTGGGCGGGACTAATCAGCCCCAGCATTTT,CASSSGLGGTNQPQHF
TRBV4-1,-,TRBD2,TRBJ2-1,TGCGCCAGCGTGAAGAGCCTAGCGGGGATATATGAGCAGTTCTTC,CASVKSLAGIYEQFF
TRBV7-9,-,-,TRBJ1-2,TGTGCCAGCAGCTTAGCGGGAGTTAACTATGGCTACACCTTC,CASSLAGVNYGYTF
TRBV5-4,-,-,TRBJ1-2,TGTGCCAGCAGCGCCCAGGGGATCCATGGCTACACCTTC,CASSAQGIHGYTF
TRBV29-1,once,TRBD1,TRBJ1-4,TGCAGCGTCCAGGACAGGGGGTCGGCTAATGAAAAACTGTTTTTT,CSVQDRGSANEKLFF
TRBV4-1,-,-,TRBJ2-7,TGCGCCAGCAGCCAAGAAGGAACCTACGAGCAGTACTTC,CASSQEGTYEQYF
TRBV19,-,TRBD1,TRBJ2-3,TGTGCCAGTAGTATAGGGGACAGACACACAGATACGCAGTATTTT,CASSIGDRHTDTQYF
TRBV7-2,-,TRBD2,TRBJ2-1,TGTGCCAGCAGCTTACTTAGGGGGAGCGGGGGGGTCTACAATGAGCAGTTCTTC,CASSLLRGSGGVYNEQFF
TRBV9,-,TRBD1,TRBJ2-7,TGTGCCAGCACTCGCGGACAGGGGAACTCCTACGAGCAGTACTTC,CASTRGQGNSYEQYF
TRBV7-8,-,TRBD1,TRBJ2-7,TGTGCCAGCAGCTCGGAAGACAGGGGCTCCTACGAGCAGTACTTC,CASSSEDRGSYEQYF
TRBV5-1,-,TRBD1,TRBJ1-4,TGCGCCAGCAGCTTGGTAGTACAGGGGCCTAATGAAAAACTGTTTTTT,CASSLVVQGPNEKLFF
TRBV23-1,-,TRBD1,TRBJ1-5,TGCGCCAGCAGTCCCATAAACCGGGACAGGGATAGCAATCAGCCCCAGCATTTT,CASSPINRDRDSNQPQHF
TRBV5-5,-,TRBD2,TRBJ2-7,TGTGCCAGCACACGGGGGGATCTCTACGAGCAGTACTTC,CASTRGDLYEQYF
TRBV2,-,TRBD2,TRBJ2-2,TGTGCCACCCGCGGGGGGCTGAACACCGGGGAGCTGTTTTTT,CATRGGLNTGELFF
TRBV5-4,-,-,TRBJ2-2,TGTGCCAGCAGCTCCGACCCCCAGCGGAACACCGGGGAGCTGTTTTTT,CASSSDPQRNTGELFF
TRBV2,few,TRBD1,TRBJ1-6,TGTGCCAGCTCGTGGACAGGGGGGGATTCACCCCTCCACTTT,CASSWTGGDSPLHF
TRBV5-6,-,TRBD1,TRBJ1-1,TGTGCCAGCAGCTCAGGGGGTTACACTGAAGCTTTCTTT,CASSSGGYTEAFF
TRBV25-1,-,-,TRBJ2-7,TGTGCCAGCAGTGAATCGGGGCATCACTACGAGCAGTACTTC,CASSESGHHYEQYF
TRBV5-1,few,TRBD1,TRBJ2-2,TGCGCCAGCAGCCCGTTGACAGGGAGCACCGGGGAGCTGTTTTTT,CASSPLTGSTGELFF
TRBV5-6,-,-,TRBJ1-4,TGTGCCAGCAGCCCGACAACCGGGTCGCCTTTTTTT,CASSPTTGSPFF
TRBV6-5,-,TRBD1,TRBJ1-1,TGTGCCGTTCAACAGGGGGGCACTGAAGCTTTCTTT,CAVQQGGTEAFF
TRBV5-4,few,-,TRBJ1-2,TGTGCCAGCAGCTCGGAAACGAGGGCATTCTATGGCTACACCTTC,CASSSETRAFYGYTF
TRBV7-9,-,-,TRBJ2-3,TGTGCCAGCAGACCCACGCGGAAGGGGACAGATACGCAGTATTTT,CASRPTRKGTDTQYF
TRBV6-5,-,-,TRBJ2-7,TGTGCCAGCAGTTACACCTCGACAGGCCCCACATACGAGCAGTACTTC,CASSYTSTGPTYEQYF
TRBV7-9,-,-,TRBJ1-1,TGTGCCAGCAGCTTAGGCTCGCTGAACACTGAAGCTTTCTTT,CASSLGSLNTEAFF
TRBV27,-,-,TRBJ1-5,TGTGCCAGCAGCCCTTTAGGACAGCCCCAGCATTTT,CASSPLGQPQHF
TRBV15,-,-,TRBJ2-5,TGTGCCACCAGCAAAGATGGGGCAGGGAAGGGGGAGACCCAGTACTTC,CATSKDGAGKGETQYF
TRBV18,-,-,TRBJ1-4,TGTGCCAGCTCACCACCGGAGGGGGGGAATGAAAAACTGTTTTTT,CASSPPEGGNEKLFF
TRBV6-4,-,-,TRBJ1-6,TGTGCCAGCAGTGACTCGAGAAGTTCACCCCTCCACTTT,CASSDSRSSPLHF
TRBV11-3,-,TRBD1,TRBJ1-1,TGTGCCAGCAGCTTAGAGGGACAGCTCGAGAACACTGAAGCTTTCTTT,CASSLEGQLENTEAFF
TRBV5-1,-,-,TRBJ2-2,TGCGCCAGCAGGACGGTAGGGACCTCGAACACCGGGGAGCTGTTTTTT,CASRTVGTSNTGELFF
TRBV7-9,-,-,TRBJ2-2,TGTGCCAGCAGTCCAAATGAGGGGTACACCGGGGAGCTGTTTTTT,CASSPNEGYTGELFF
TRBV2,-,TRBD1,TRBJ1-2,TGTGCCAGCAGTGTCCGGGACAGGAAGGGCTACACCTTC,CASSVRDRKGYTF
TRBV9,-,-,TRBJ1-5,TGTGCCAGCAGCCGCGTGGCCCATCAGCCCCAGCATTTT,CASSRVAHQPQHF
TRBV9,-,-,TRBJ2-7,TGTGCCAGCAGCGTAGTTAACGAGGGCACCTCCTACGAGCAGTACTTC,CASSVVNEGTSYEQYF
TRBV7-9,-,-,TRBJ2-2,TGTGCCAGCAGCTTAGATGGACCCGATCCTGGGCTGTTTTTT,CASSLDGPDPGLFF
TRBV5-1,-,TRBD1,TRBJ2-7,TGCGCCAGCAGCTCGGGACAGCCCTACGAGCAGTACTTC,CASSSGQPYEQYF
TRBV5-6,-,-,TRBJ2-5,TGTGCCAGCAGCCCCGCCGGCCCCGGGGGCCAGTACTTC,CASSPAGPGGQYF
TRBV15,-,TRBD2,TRBJ2-1,TGTGCCACCTCCCGAGCGGGGGGCTTTCATGAGCAGTTCTTC,CATSRAGGFHEQFF
TRBV6-5,-,-,TRBJ1-4,TGTGCCAGCAGTTCCTGGACGGACAATGAAAAACTGTTTTTT,CASSSWTDNEKLFF
TRBV7-2,-,TRBD2,TRBJ2-5,TGTGCCAGCAGCTCCCCAGCGGGGGTCCCAGAGACCCAGTACTTC,CASSSPAGVPETQYF